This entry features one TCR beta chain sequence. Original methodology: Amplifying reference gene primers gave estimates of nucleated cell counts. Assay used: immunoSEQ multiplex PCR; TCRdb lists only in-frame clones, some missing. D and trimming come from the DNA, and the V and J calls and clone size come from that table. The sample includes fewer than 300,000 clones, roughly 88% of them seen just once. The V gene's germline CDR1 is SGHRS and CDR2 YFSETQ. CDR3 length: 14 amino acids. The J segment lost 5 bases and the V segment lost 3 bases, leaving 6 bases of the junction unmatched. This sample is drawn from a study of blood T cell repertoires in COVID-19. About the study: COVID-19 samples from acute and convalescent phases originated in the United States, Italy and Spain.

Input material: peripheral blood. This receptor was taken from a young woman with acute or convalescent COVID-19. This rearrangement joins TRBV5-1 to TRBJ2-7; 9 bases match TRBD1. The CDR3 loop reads CASSWGTGLDEQYF. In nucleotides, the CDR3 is TGCGCCAGCAGCTGGGGGACAGGGCTCGACGAGCAGTACTTC.